A single sample is the source of the 7 T cell receptor beta chains below, sequenced in a study of T cells after yellow fever vaccination. TCRdb reprocessed the 5' RACE reads with MiXCR, giving one entry per CDR3 protein. This sample carries approximately 450,000 distinct CDR3 sequences, around 20% of them seen once, and the ten largest clones take roughly a sixth. Specimen: PBMCs, collected before the yellow fever booster vaccination. The receptors originated from a man aged 18 to 29 who received the YFV17D yellow fever vaccine.

This clonotype came up many times. The chain uses TRBV12-3 or TRBV12-4 and TRBJ2-1, with D maybe TRBD2 (7 bases). Trimming cost V 3 bases and J 4 bases, with 10 bases left between them. The length of the CDR3 is 14 residues. The CDR3, as DNA: TGTGCCAGCAGTTTTGGGGGGGCATACAATGAGCAGTTCTTC. This sequence encodes CASSFGGAYNEQFF.

The chain couples TRBV7-6 to TRBJ1-2; the match to TRBD1 covers 10 bases. The V gene end was trimmed by 5 bases and the J gene end by 7 bases; junction bases not matched to a gene: 4. CDR3 length: 13 amino acids. Germline V gene sequence: CDR1 SGHVS, CDR2 FNYEAQ. For the CDR3, the DNA is TGTGCCAGCAGCGCGACAGGGGGCCCTGGCTACACCTTC. Its translation is CASSATGGPGYTF.

This clonotype was picked up one time. This chain joins TRBV19 and TRBJ1-3; D gene ambiguous. This CDR3 is 14 amino acids long. Trimming left V 6 bases short and J 0 bases short, with 9 bases between. The germline V gene has CDR1 LNHDA and CDR2 SQIVND (reference sequence). In DNA, the CDR3 is TGTGCCAGTAGATCACTCGGCTCTGGAAACACCATATATTTT. This encodes CASRSLGSGNTIYF.

CDR3 bases: TGTGCCAGCAGTTACTCTACAGGGTGGGGGACCCAGTACTTC. Residues: CASSYSTGWGTQYF. The chain employs TRBV6-5 and TRBJ2-5, with a weak D call TRBD1 (6 bases). Germline-derived CDR1 and CDR2 are MNHEY and SVGAGI. Trimming removed 0 bases from V and 7 bases from J, with 12 bases in between. CDR3 size: 14 residues.

This clonotype was recorded a few times. The chain links TRBV13 to TRBJ1-1, with D possibly matching TRBD1 (5 bases). CDR3 length: 12 amino acids. Between the trimmed V and J ends, which lost 4 bases and 10 bases, there was a span of 13 bases. Germline loops: CDR1 PRHDT, CDR2 FYEKMQ (reference sequence). In nucleotides, the CDR3 is TGTGCCAGCAGCTCTGACCGCCAGGGAGCTTTCTTT. Translation: CASSSDRQGAFF.

The CDR3 nucleotides are TGTGCCACCAGCACAAGACAGGGAGGACATTCACCCCTCCACTTT. Its translation: CATSTRQGGHSPLHF. This chain connects TRBV15 to TRBJ1-6; TRBD1 agrees at 7 bases. J lost 8 bases, V lost 4 bases, and 8 bases had no gene match. Germline V gene data show CDR1 as LNHNV and CDR2 as YYDKDF (reference sequence). The CDR3 is made up of 15 amino acids.

This clonotype turned up a few times. This chain joins TRBV5-6 and TRBJ2-4; no reliable D call. The germline V and J ends were trimmed by 5 bases and 2 bases, with 17 bases remaining between them. There are 16 residues in the CDR3. The germline V gene encodes CDR1 SGHDT and CDR2 YYEEEE. The CDR3 reads CASSSFQRAPKNIQYF. In DNA form, the CDR3 reads TGTGCCAGCAGTTCTTTTCAGCGAGCCCCCAAAAACATTCAGTACTTC.